This TCR beta chain was found in a study of memory CD8 T cells in hepatitis C reinfection. Germline-derived CDR1 and CDR2 are MNHNY and SVGAGI (reference sequence). V shed 5 bases and J 2 bases; nucleotides not matched to a gene: 5. This CDR3 is 14 amino acids long. Clones were read by immunoSEQ multiplex PCR, and TCRdb kept only the in-frame ones, dropping some. This table has 46,000 or so clones, about 88% appearing once. Time point denoted: late/post reinfection, 12 to 24 weeks after detection. No in vitro expansion preceded TCR sequencing of the sorted cells. A couple of donors provided sorted CD3+ CD8+ CD45RO- naive CD8 T cells at all three reinfection time points. This clone came up a few times.

The source is a young man with hepatitis C virus infection. The source material was naive CD8+ T cells sorted from blood. This chain connects TRBV6-6 to TRBJ2-7, with 8 bases that match TRBD2. CDR3 sequence: CASSPLAGAYEQYF. CDR3 bases: TGTGCCAGCAGTCCCCTAGCGGGTGCCTACGAGCAGTACTTC.